A single T cell receptor (beta chain) is shown here with its context. What it binds is unknown. This specimen belongs to a study of T-cell memory formation after mild COVID-19. Findings of the study overall: Memory sampled before infection contained some responding clones, suggesting cross-reactive memory joined. Largely, contracting CD4+ clones fell within CM and EM, and contracting CD8+ clones within EMRA.

Germline loops: CDR1 SGHTA, CDR2 FQGNSA. The CDR3 contains 12 residues. With 4 bases removed from V and 10 bases from J, the gap between germline ends came to 12 bases. Each CDR3 protein is one row after TCRdb ran MiXCR on the 5' RACE reads. Counted here are some 300,000 distinct CDR3 sequences, approximately 22% occurring once; the ten biggest clones make up 21%. The TCR sequence derives from a man between 18 and 29 years old who had mild COVID-19 (a few samples of this study predate the infection). Cell type and time point are not known. Material: PBMCs or a T cell subset sorted from them (not recorded which). This rearrangement joins TRBV7-2 to TRBJ2-3, with a possible D match to TRBD1 (5 bases). The CDR3 region has the DNA TGTGCCAGCAGCTCACAGGTTGGGCCGCAGTATTTT. Its protein product is CASSSQVGPQYF.